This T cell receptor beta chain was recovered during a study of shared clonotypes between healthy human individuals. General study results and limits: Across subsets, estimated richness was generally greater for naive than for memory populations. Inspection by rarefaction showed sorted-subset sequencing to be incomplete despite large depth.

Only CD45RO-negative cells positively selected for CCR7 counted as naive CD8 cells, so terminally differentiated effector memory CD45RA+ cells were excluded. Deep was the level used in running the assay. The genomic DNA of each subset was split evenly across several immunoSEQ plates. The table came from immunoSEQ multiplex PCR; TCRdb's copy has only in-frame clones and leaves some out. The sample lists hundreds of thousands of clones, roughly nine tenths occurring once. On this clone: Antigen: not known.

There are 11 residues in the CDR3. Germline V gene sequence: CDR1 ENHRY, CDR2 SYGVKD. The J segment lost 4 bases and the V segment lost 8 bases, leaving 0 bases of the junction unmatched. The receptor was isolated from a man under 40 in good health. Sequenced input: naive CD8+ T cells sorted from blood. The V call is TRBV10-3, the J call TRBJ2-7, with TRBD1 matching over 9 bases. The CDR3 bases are TGTGCCATCGGGACAGGGTACGAGCAGTACTTC. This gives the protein CAIGTGYEQYF.